The following is a TCR beta chain sequence with its context. Its antigen is not known. Clones were read by immunoSEQ multiplex PCR, and TCRdb kept only the in-frame ones, dropping some. Of more than 65,000 clones in the sample, 88% were seen once. These data are taken from a study of OX40 agonist ivuxolimab in advanced cancers. Study-wide context: Dose-escalation patients had hepatocellular carcinoma, melanoma, renal cell or head and neck cancer. The study reported partial responses in three patients: one hepatocellular carcinoma, two cutaneous melanoma.

The study, taken as a whole, reports: The mean number of expanded clones was higher in CD8+ T cells than in CD4+.

If patients had autoimmune disease history or systemic immunosuppression, they were excluded. There are 19 residues in the CDR3. The germline V gene has CDR1 LNHDA and CDR2 SQIVND (reference sequence). Unmatched junction bases numbered 22, after V lost 8 bases and J lost 12 bases. The input for sequencing was CD4+ or CD8+ T cells sorted from blood, taken in a trial of the OX40 agonist ivuxolimab. This chain uses TRBV19 with TRBJ2-1; 16 nucleotides align to TRBD2. This sequence was found in an adult with an advanced solid tumor such as melanoma, head and neck, liver or kidney cancer. DNA of the CDR3: TGTGCCAGTCGAAGGACCGGGACAGGGACTAGCGGGGGGGCGATGATGCAGTTCTTC. Translating gives CASRRTGTGTSGGAMMQFF.